Listed below are T cell receptor beta chains from one sample, sequenced in a study of CD8+CD57+ T cells in acquired aplastic anemia. TCRdb ran MiXCR on the reads and lists one entry per CDR3 protein. The data hold around 200,000 distinct CDR3 sequences, with about 60% observed a single time. The sequenced sample consisted of sorted CD4+, CD8+, or CD8+CD57+ T cells (not recorded which) from PBMCs. The receptors here all came from a human donor with aplastic anemia. Both conserved end residues are part of each CDR3. A D gene is named only where the DNA matches it firmly.

CDR3: CASTPEQPLNTEAFF; D: -; J: TRBJ1-1; V: TRBV19
CDR3: CSVADSSNQPQHF; D: -; J: TRBJ1-5; V: TRBV29-1
CDR3: CSAQDREGHNEQFF; D: -; J: TRBJ2-1; V: TRBV20-1
CDR3: CAISESQNTGELFF; D: -; J: TRBJ2-2; V: TRBV10-3
CDR3: CASSYRNTEAFF; D: -; J: TRBJ1-1; V: TRBV6-6
CDR3: CASSEGRVGKQPQHF; D: -; J: TRBJ1-5; V: TRBV6-5
CDR3: CASSDFPGTTPFF; D: -; J: TRBJ1-1; V: TRBV6-4
CDR3: CASNRVGTDTQYF; D: -; J: TRBJ2-3; V: TRBV19
CDR3: CASSEFSGGANEQFF; D: TRBD2; J: TRBJ2-1; V: TRBV6-4
CDR3: CSALQGGDTEAFF; D: -; J: TRBJ1-1; V: TRBV20-1
CDR3: CASSSARGEDYEQYF; D: -; J: TRBJ2-7; V: TRBV11-1
CDR3: CASIPTGGADTQYF; D: TRBD1; J: TRBJ2-3; V: TRBV5-1
CDR3: CSARDGRRQVRGSEQFF; D: -; J: TRBJ2-1; V: TRBV20-1
CDR3: CSARLTSGAYNEQFF; D: TRBD2; J: TRBJ2-1; V: TRBV20-1
CDR3: CAGSFYQGERTEAFF; D: TRBD1; J: TRBJ1-1; V: TRBV6-5
CDR3: CASSSHSYEQYF; D: -; J: TRBJ2-7; V: TRBV6-5
CDR3: CASSPGTRDTEAFF; D: -; J: TRBJ1-1; V: TRBV5-1
CDR3: CASSSLNPGAYEQYF; D: -; J: TRBJ2-7; V: TRBV7-8
CDR3: CASSLGTGVSYEQYF; D: TRBD1; J: TRBJ2-7; V: TRBV7-7
CDR3: CATRTSGPSYNEQFF; D: TRBD2; J: TRBJ2-1; V: TRBV24-1
CDR3: CASSQPVTGAEQYF; D: TRBD1; J: TRBJ2-7; V: TRBV14
CDR3: CASSFQGGNTEAFF; D: -; J: TRBJ1-1; V: TRBV7-9
CDR3: CASSLWDSGRANYNEQFF; D: TRBD2; J: TRBJ2-1; V: TRBV7-6
CDR3: CASGRDSGSGNTIYF; D: TRBD1; J: TRBJ1-3; V: TRBV6-1
CDR3: CASSARVSGETQYF; D: -; J: TRBJ2-5; V: TRBV19
CDR3: CVSSLDWDNEQYF; D: -; J: TRBJ2-7; V: TRBV7-6
CDR3: CASSGEGNEQFF; D: -; J: TRBJ2-1; V: TRBV5-8
CDR3: CASRYRALWGGTDTQYF; D: -; J: TRBJ2-3; V: TRBV7-8
CDR3: CASSFTSGRGSEQYF; D: TRBD2; J: TRBJ2-7; V: TRBV11-3
CDR3: CASSQPMGYNEQFF; D: -; J: TRBJ2-1; V: TRBV4-1
CDR3: CSASGRASTGELFF; D: TRBD2; J: TRBJ2-2; V: TRBV20-1
CDR3: CASSFGGTSYEQYF; D: -; J: TRBJ2-7; V: TRBV7-2
CDR3: CSVVGGDNYGYTF; D: -; J: TRBJ1-2; V: TRBV29-1
CDR3: CSGYGHMNTEAFF; D: -; J: TRBJ1-1; V: TRBV29-1
CDR3: CASRYEGTGYTF; D: -; J: TRBJ1-2; V: TRBV2
CDR3: CASSLVGGRGQEEQYF; D: TRBD1; J: TRBJ2-7; V: TRBV28
CDR3: CASSPEQSHEQYF; D: -; J: TRBJ2-7; V: TRBV4-1
CDR3: CASTQTVPNTEAFF; D: -; J: TRBJ1-1; V: TRBV12-3/TRBV12-4
CDR3: CATSRDLGIYGYTF; D: -; J: TRBJ1-2; V: TRBV15
CDR3: CASSQTFGRVETQYF; D: -; J: TRBJ2-5; V: TRBV7-2
CDR3: CAIRGTENYGYTF; D: TRBD1; J: TRBJ1-2; V: TRBV10-3
CDR3: CSASDWTGRNTEAFF; D: TRBD1; J: TRBJ1-1; V: TRBV20-1
CDR3: CASSLVSSGGAYEQYF; D: TRBD2; J: TRBJ2-7; V: TRBV7-6